This entry features one TCR beta chain sequence. This may be a read error, as it is one base from a much larger clone. Germline DNA was also extracted, with blood RNA taken from unsorted whole blood. The CDR3 loop spans 16 amino acids. CDR1 is MGHRA and CDR2 is YSYEKL in the germline V gene. The V gene lost 3 bases and the J gene lost 11 bases, with 25 bases spanning the gap. The sample comes from a study of tumor-infiltrating lymphocytes in primary liver carcinoma. Background on the study: Donors had hepatocellular carcinoma or combined HCC and intrahepatic cholangiocarcinoma.

Production of TCR beta cDNA used around 500 ng total RNA together with a constant-region primer. Three-round nested multiplex PCR performed with slightly modified ARM-PCR produced the TCR beta libraries. Both of the initial two PCR rounds ran for about 11 cycles and employed TRBV1-TRBV30 forward primers alongside a C-beta reverse primer. TCRdb processed the multiplex PCR reads anew with MiXCR; each CDR3 protein has one entry. The table lists hundreds of thousands of distinct CDR3 sequences, 50% to 75% of them singletons. This clonotype was sampled from a woman between 25 and 40 years old with primary liver carcinoma and hepatitis B virus infection. The rearrangement links TRBV4-1 to TRBJ2-5; D might be TRBD1 (5 bases). Sequencing was done on a sample of peripheral blood. CDR3 sequence: CASSHPSALMDNEQYF. The CDR3 DNA reads TGCGCCAGCAGCCACCCCTCGGCGCTGATGGACAATGAGCAGTACTTC.